Below, 12 T cell receptor beta chains from the same sample are listed, as sequenced in a study of blood T cell repertoires in COVID-19. Generated by immunoSEQ multiplex PCR, the TCRdb table keeps only in-frame clones and is missing some. The profile shows about 120,000 clones, roughly nine tenths of them singletons. The sequenced sample was peripheral blood. The receptor source for this set is a man aged 35 to 55 with acute or convalescent COVID-19.

The rearrangement uses TRBV9 and TRBJ2-3; TRBD2 is a possible D gene (5 bases). V lost 0 bases and J 5 bases, leaving 13 bases between the germline ends. The CDR3 has 15 amino acids. Germline V gene lookup returns CDR1 SGDLS and CDR2 YYNGEE. This CDR3 reads CASSVVPIRGDTQYF. The CDR3 region has the DNA TGTGCCAGCAGCGTAGTCCCTATTCGGGGAGATACGCAGTATTTT.

J is TRBJ1-4 and V is TRBV5-1; perhaps TRBD1 as D (5 bases). The CDR3 consists of 15 residues. Germline assignment: CDR1 SGHRS and CDR2 YFSETQ. V lost 0 bases, J lost 5 bases, and 11 bases lay in between. CDR3 nucleotides: TGCGCCAGCAGCTTGGCCACAGGAGTCAATGAAAAACTGTTTTTT. It is translated as CASSLATGVNEKLFF.

The rearrangement uses TRBV9 and TRBJ1-5; the D gene is possibly TRBD1 (5 bases). This CDR3 has 15 residues. V lost 5 bases and J lost 5, with 17 bases in between. Germline V gene sequence: CDR1 SGDLS, CDR2 YYNGEE. The CDR3 nucleotides are TGTGCCAGCAGTGAGAACCCCGACAGTTATCAGCCCCAGCATTTT. Translated: CASSENPDSYQPQHF.

The chain is built from TRBV12-5 and TRBJ2-1, with D possibly matching TRBD1 (5 bases). Trimming took off 6 bases at V and 5 bases at J, with 17 bases between the two ends. Per the germline V gene, CDR1 is LGHNT and CDR2 is FRNRAP. The CDR3 is made up of 15 amino acids. The CDR3 is CASGMDIFWDNEQFF. The CDR3 coding sequence is TGTGCTAGTGGGATGGACATTTTCTGGGACAATGAGCAGTTCTTC.

The chain carries TRBV7-5 and TRBJ1-4; no check of the table's D call, TRBD1, against the DNA was made. TRBV7-5 is marked as a pseudogene. This CDR3 spans 19 amino acids. The CDR3 bases are TGTGCCAGAAGCTTACGATTAGGGACAGGGGTGAAGCCTAATGAAAAACTGTTTTTT. Translating it yields CARSLRLGTGVKPNEKLFF.

CDR3 protein: CASSPKQGGRSTDTQYF. For the CDR3, the DNA is TGTGCCAGCAGCCCCAAACAGGGAGGGAGGAGCACAGATACGCAGTATTTT. The rearrangement links TRBV7-9 to TRBJ2-3, with D possibly matching TRBD2 (7 bases). The V end was cut by 5 bases, the J end by 0 bases, with 18 bases between. The CDR3 is 17 residues long. Germline CDR1 is SEHNR and CDR2 is FQNEAQ (reference sequence).

The chain carries TRBV25-1 and TRBJ2-5; no clear D gene. In germline, CDR1 is MGHDK, CDR2 SYGVNS. The CDR3 has 15 residues. Trimming stripped 4 bases from V and 1 base from J, with 13 bases between. The CDR3 loop reads CASSGATPTQETQYF. In DNA, the CDR3 is TGTGCCAGCAGTGGAGCGACTCCAACCCAAGAGACCCAGTACTTC. Combining the CDR3 with reference TRBV25-1 and TRBJ2-5 gives the whole variable domain EADIYQTPRYLVIGTGKKITLECSQTMGHDKMYWYQQDPGMELHLIHYSYGVNSTEKGDLSSESTVSRIRTEHFPLTLESARPSHTSQYLCASSGATPTQETQYFGPGTRLLVL.

The genes are TRBV7-2 and TRBJ2-3; a weak D match, TRBD1 (5 bases). The CDR3 covers 15 residues. Trimming cost V 1 base and J 1 base, with 9 bases left between them. Germline assignment: CDR1 SGHTA and CDR2 FQGNSA. The CDR3 DNA is TGTGCCAGCAGCTTAGAAGGCAGGGGCACAGATACGCAGTATTTT. Residues: CASSLEGRGTDTQYF.

The table lists this clone with a count of one. This rearrangement joins TRBV30 to TRBJ2-5, with D tentatively TRBD1 (5 bases). Germline CDR1 and CDR2: GTSNPN and SVGIG (reference sequence). This CDR3 is 14 amino acids long. Trimming left V 3 bases short and J 4 bases short, with 15 bases between. CDR3 DNA sequence: TGTGCCTGGAGCCGACAAGGGGTACGAGAGACCCAGTACTTC. Translating gives CAWSRQGVRETQYF.

The CDR3 DNA is TGCGCCAGCAGTCTACACAGGGGCCGGGACACTGAAGCTTTCTTT. This encodes CASSLHRGRDTEAFF. The chain recombines TRBV10-1 with TRBJ1-1, with 7 bases lining up with TRBD1. The CDR3 is 15 residues long. V dropped 5 bases and J dropped 3; count of bases not matched to a gene: 9. The germline CDR1 and CDR2 sequences are WNHNN and SYGVQD (reference sequence).

The chain links TRBV4-1 to TRBJ1-2; D is unclear. CDR3 length: 14 residues. In germline, CDR1 is MGHRA, CDR2 YSYEKL. V was clipped by 0 bases and J by 5 bases, with 10 bases between them. The CDR3 DNA reads TGCGCCAGCAGCCAAGATCCTGGGGAGTATGGCTACACCTTC. This codes for CASSQDPGEYGYTF.

The chain links TRBV3-1 (or the pseudogene TRBV3-2) to TRBJ1-2, with a possible D match to TRBD1 (6 bases). The V gene's germline CDR1 is LGHDT and CDR2 YNNKEL (reference sequence). This CDR3 is 17 amino acids long. With 2 bases removed from V and 4 bases from J, the gap between germline ends came to 20 bases. This CDR3 is CASSQRGFDSTVYGYTF. The CDR3 DNA reads as TGTGCCAGCAGCCAAAGGGGGTTCGACAGTACAGTCTATGGCTACACCTTC.